The clone carrying this T cell receptor (beta chain) was detected only a few times. Its target is unknown. TCR beta CDR3 amplification used RNA transcripts. Scientists carried out first-round RT-PCR using HTBI primers and then a second-round multiplex PCR. TCRdb reprocessed the multiplex PCR reads with MiXCR, giving one entry per CDR3 protein. The table shows roughly 610,000 distinct CDR3 sequences, with approximately 22% occurring only once. The CDR3 is 14 amino acids. V shed 6 bases and J shed 1 base, with 13 bases lying between them. Germline V gene sequence: CDR1 MNHNS, CDR2 SASEGT. Hyperthyroidism was new, under 2 months, in patients aged 18 to 65. These data are taken from a study of Graves' ophthalmopathy and Graves' hyperthyroidism. General study findings and limits: The authors also found most expanded thyroid clonotypes above 0.001 frequency in blood.

This receptor was identified in a woman aged 18-30 years with stable Graves' hyperthyroidism. Some clones in this sample may be carry-over from other donors' samples. Specimen: peripheral blood. The V call is TRBV6-1, the J call TRBJ2-7; D possibly uses TRBD1 or TRBD2 (5 bases each). CDR3 sequence (DNA): TGTGCCAGCAGCTCCCGGGGCAGGTCCTACGAGCAGTACTTC. This gives the protein CASSSRGRSYEQYF.